The 10 T cell receptor beta chains below were found in one sample sequenced in a study of T-cell memory formation after mild COVID-19. In TCRdb, the 5' RACE reads were re-called with MiXCR into one record per CDR3 protein. Of approximately 340,000 distinct CDR3 sequences in the sample, roughly 13% were seen once. Sequencing input: PBMCs or a T cell subset sorted from them (not recorded which). The receptor set was obtained from a man younger than 35 who had mild COVID-19 (a few samples of this study predate the infection). Cell type and time point are not known.

The rearrangement joins TRBV19 to TRBJ1-1, with D uncertain. The germline V gene encodes CDR1 LNHDA and CDR2 SQIVND (reference sequence). The CDR3 has 14 amino acids. The V end was cut by 5 bases, the J end by 1 base, with 11 bases between. The CDR3 bases are TGTGCCAGTAGTCCGGGTGTGTGGAACACTGAAGCTTTCTTT. Translating it yields CASSPGVWNTEAFF.

This clonotype has just a few counts. The CDR3 sequence is CASSLNGGQGTDTQYF. CDR3 coding DNA: TGTGCCAGCAGCTTAAACGGTGGACAGGGCACAGATACGCAGTATTTT. The chain joins TRBV7-6 to TRBJ2-3; 7 positions agree with TRBD1. This CDR3 comprises 16 residues. From germline, CDR1 is SGHVS and CDR2 FNYEAQ. Trimming at V came to 2 bases and at J to 1 base, leaving 6 bases not matched to a gene. Filled out from reference TRBV7-6 and TRBJ2-3, the complete variable domain reads GAGVSQSPRYKVTKRGQDVALRCDPISGHVSLYWYRQALGQGPEFLTYFNYEAQQDKSGLPNDRFSAERPEGSISTLTIQRTEQRDSAMYRCASSLNGGQGTDTQYFGPGTRLTVL.

This clonotype was found a few times. This chain connects TRBV7-3 to TRBJ2-1; TRBD1 agrees at 8 bases. This CDR3 is built from 15 residues. Trimming cost V 2 bases and J 6 bases; bases outside gene matches: 6. Germline values: CDR1 SGHTA, CDR2 FQGTGA. CDR3 sequence (DNA): TGTGCCAGCAGCTTAGACGGGACAGGCGGCAATGAGCAGTTCTTC. Translation: CASSLDGTGGNEQFF.

This clonotype has a count of ten or more. V gene TRBV3-1 combines with J gene TRBJ1-6; D ambiguous. The CDR3 loop spans 14 amino acids. V was clipped by 3 bases and J by 3 bases, with 6 bases between them. Per the germline V gene, CDR1 is LGHDT and CDR2 is YNNKEL (reference sequence). CDR3 loop: CASSHAGYNSPLHF. CDR3 DNA: TGTGCCAGCAGCCATGCGGGCTATAATTCACCCCTCCACTTT. Together with reference TRBV3-1 and TRBJ1-6, the CDR3 gives the full variable domain: DTAVSQTPKYLVTQMGNDKSIKCEQNLGHDTMYWYKQDSKKFLKIMFSYNNKELIINETVPNRFSPKSPDKAHLNLHINSLELGDSAVYFCASSHAGYNSPLHFGNGTRLTVT.

A few counts support this clonotype. The rearrangement links TRBV4-3 to TRBJ2-1, with D maybe TRBD2 (6 bases). V was cut by 0 bases and J by 5 bases, with 8 bases left in between. Germline V gene lookup returns CDR1 LGHNA and CDR2 YSLEER. The CDR3 loop spans 14 amino acids. The CDR3 coding sequence is TGCGCCAGCAGCCAAGATTCGGGAGACAATGAGCAGTTCTTC. Translation gives CASSQDSGDNEQFF.

The chain has TRBV6-5 and TRBJ2-1; TRBD2 is a possible D gene (6 bases). CDR1 is MNHEY, CDR2 SVGAGI, per germline. CDR3 length: 15 residues. Trimming removed 0 bases from V and 9 bases from J, with 15 bases in between. CDR3 nucleotide sequence: TGTGCCAGCAGTTACTCGATGGGACTTGGGGGTGAGCAGTTCTTC. Translated, it gives CASSYSMGLGGEQFF.

The chain recombines TRBV7-2 with TRBJ1-5; 9 bases map to TRBD1. This CDR3 contains 14 residues. Trimming cost V 5 bases and J 6 bases; bases outside gene matches: 5. The germline V gene has CDR1 SGHTA and CDR2 FQGNSA. CDR3 nucleotides: TGTGCCAGCAGCCCGACAGGGGGGTTTCAGCCCCAGCATTTT. It specifies CASSPTGGFQPQHF.

The rearrangement links TRBV7-2 to TRBJ2-3; D might be TRBD2 (6 bases). The CDR3 extends over 17 amino acids. The germline V and J ends were trimmed by 3 bases and 2 bases, with 18 bases remaining between them. From germline, CDR1 is SGHTA and CDR2 FQGNSA. CDR3 nucleotides: TGTGCCAGCAGCTTGGGCCCGCCTCGGACTAACACAGATACGCAGTATTTT. As protein: CASSLGPPRTNTDTQYF.

The rearrangement joins TRBV14 to TRBJ1-6; a possible D gene is TRBD1 (6 bases). V lost 2 bases, J lost 3 bases, and 11 bases lay in between. The CDR3 has 16 residues. Germline values: CDR1 SGHDN, CDR2 FVKESK. Written as DNA, the CDR3 is TGTGCCAGCAGCCAAACAGGGAACCGCTATAATTCACCCCTCCACTTT. Its translation: CASSQTGNRYNSPLHF.

This clonotype was seen ten or more times. The germline gene is not matched at one end of the junction; a read error may be the cause. The chain employs TRBV5-1 and TRBJ1-3, with D possibly matching TRBD1 (5 bases). CDR1 and CDR2 (germline): SGHRS, YFSETQ. The CDR3 has 14 residues. CDR3 sequence reads: CASSLDISGNTIYF. CDR3 nucleotides: TGTGCCAGCAGCCTGGACATCTCTGGAAACACCATATATTTT.